Listed below are T cell receptor beta chains from one sample, sequenced in a study of cytomegalovirus exposure and HLA in healthy donors. This table comes from immunoSEQ multiplex PCR, and its TCRdb copy is limited to in-frame clones, with some not included. The sample records 90,000 to 150,000 clones, around 79% being singletons. Sequenced: PBMCs. The source of these receptors is a woman younger than 45 in good health and CMV-seropositive. Each CDR3 is given with its conserved first and last residue. A D gene is named only where the DNA matches it firmly. Not all rows give a size; the values are once, few, many and, for expanded clones, a class.

abundance,d_gene,j_gene,v_gene,CDR3aa,CDR3nt
-,TRBD1,TRBJ2-1,TRBV7-3,CASSPFRQGSSYNEQFF,TGTGCCAGCAGCCCCTTTCGACAGGGTAGCTCCTACAATGAGCAGTTCTTC
-,-,TRBJ1-5,TRBV11-3,CASSSCRDSLENQPQHF,TGTGCCAGCAGCTCATGCAGAGACAGTCTTGAAAATCAGCCCCAGCATTTT
-,TRBD1,TRBJ1-2,TRBV11-2,CASSPGQGYYGYTF,TGTGCCAGCAGCCCCGGACAGGGATACTATGGCTACACCTTC
-,TRBD1,TRBJ2-3,TRBV18,CASSPPRQGADTQYF,TGTGCCAGCTCACCGCCTAGACAGGGGGCAGATACGCAGTATTTT
-,-,TRBJ1-5,TRBV6-1,CASSPNGDHLHF,TGTGCCAGCAGTCCTAACGGAGACCACTTGCATTTT
-,TRBD2,TRBJ2-3,TRBV6-5,CASRQTRGGSDTQYF,TGTGCCAGCAGACAGACGCGGGGGGGCTCGGATACGCAGTATTTT
-,-,TRBJ2-1,TRBV6-4,CASSDSVEQFF,TGTGCCAGCAGTGACTCCGTTGAGCAGTTCTTC
-,-,TRBJ2-3,TRBV27,CASSFLGASTDTQYF,TGTGCCAGCAGTTTTCTGGGCGCTAGCACAGATACGCAGTATTTT
once,-,TRBJ1-5,TRBV7-9,CASSLELSTQHF,TGTGCCAGCAGCCTAGAGCTTTCGACCCAGCATTTT
once,-,TRBJ1-1,TRBV15,CATSRVLTGGAEAFF,TGTGCCACCAGCAGGGTATTGACAGGAGGAGCTGAAGCTTTCTTT
-,-,TRBJ1-3,TRBV4-1,CASSQGPLSGNTIYF,TGCGCCAGCAGCCAAGGGCCCCTCTCTGGAAACACCATATATTTT
-,-,TRBJ2-1,TRBV28,CASSLASWAGNEQFF,TGTGCCAGCAGTTTAGCTAGTTGGGCGGGAAATGAGCAGTTCTTC
-,TRBD1,TRBJ1-5,TRBV2,CASSVVTGIQPQHF,TGTGCCAGCAGTGTGGTGACAGGGATCCAGCCCCAGCATTTT
-,-,TRBJ1-2,TRBV7-8,CASSLDQQVPSYGYTF,TGTGCCAGCAGCTTAGATCAGCAGGTCCCAAGTTATGGCTACACCTTC
-,-,TRBJ2-7,TRBV4-2,CASSQGRDEQYF,TGTGCCAGCAGCCAAGGGAGGGACGAGCAGTACTTC
-,TRBD1,TRBJ1-1,TRBV6-1,CASSPTGGGTEAFF,TGTGCCAGCAGCCCAACAGGGGGAGGGACTGAAGCTTTCTTT
few,-,TRBJ1-1,TRBV19,CASSTPRGYTEAFF,TGTGCCAGTAGTACACCCCGAGGGTACACTGAAGCTTTCTTT
-,-,TRBJ2-5,TRBV2,CASTPNRGYQETQYF,TGTGCCAGCACGCCAAATAGAGGCTACCAAGAGACCCAGTACTTC
-,TRBD1,TRBJ2-2,TRBV6-5,CASRRDRGTGELFF,TGTGCCAGCAGAAGGGACAGGGGCACCGGGGAGCTGTTTTTT
-,-,TRBJ1-3,TRBV4-1,CASREVGRLSGNTIYF,TGCGCCAGCAGGGAGGTTGGGCGGCTCTCTGGAAACACCATATATTTT
-,TRBD2,TRBJ2-3,TRBV27,CASRIAGGTDTQYF,TGTGCCAGCAGGATAGCGGGGGGGACAGATACGCAGTATTTT
-,-,TRBJ1-3,TRBV5-6,CASSSAGLYGNTIYF,TGTGCCAGCAGCTCGGCAGGGCTTTACGGAAACACCATATATTTT
few,TRBD2,TRBJ2-1,TRBV7-9,CASSFRGGQFF,TGTGCCAGCAGCTTCCGGGGGGGGCAGTTCTTC
-,-,TRBJ1-5,TRBV28,CASSRTLSNQPQHF,TGTGCCAGCAGTCGGACACTTAGCAATCAGCCCCAGCATTTT
-,TRBD2,TRBJ2-5,TRBV12-5,CASAPSGGAETQYF,TGTGCTAGTGCCCCTAGCGGGGGAGCGGAGACCCAGTACTTC
-,TRBD1,TRBJ2-7,TRBV6-1,CASRSTGASYEQYF,TGTGCCAGCAGATCGACAGGGGCCTCCTACGAGCAGTACTTC
-,-,TRBJ1-5,TRBV6-1,CASSEARYQPQHF,TGTGCCAGCAGTGAAGCCCGGTATCAGCCCCAGCATTTT
-,TRBD2,TRBJ2-3,TRBV5-1,CASSLDSGSTDTQYF,TGCGCCAGCAGCTTGGATAGCGGGAGCACAGATACGCAGTATTTT
once,TRBD1,TRBJ1-2,TRBV6-5,CASSPQGLDGYTF,TGTGCCAGCAGCCCACAGGGGTTGGATGGCTACACCTTC
-,-,TRBJ2-7,TRBV6-6,CASSPWGAYEQYF,TGTGCCAGCAGTCCGTGGGGCGCTTACGAGCAGTACTTC
-,TRBD1,TRBJ1-4,TRBV28,CASSPYRGSEEKLFF,TGTGCCAGCAGTCCATACAGGGGAAGTGAGGAAAAACTGTTTTTT
-,TRBD2,TRBJ2-5,TRBV14,CASSPGLEETQYF,TGTGCCAGCAGCCCGGGACTAGAGGAGACCCAGTACTTC
-,-,TRBJ1-1,TRBV10-3,CAIRGDGAEAFF,TGTGCCATCAGGGGCGACGGGGCTGAAGCTTTCTTT
-,-,TRBJ1-5,TRBV21-1,CASSNPDSRNQPQHF,TGTGCCAGCAGCAACCCGGACAGCCGAAATCAGCCCCAGCATTTT
-,-,TRBJ2-3,TRBV2,CASSRDTYTDTQYF,TGTGCCAGCTCTCGGGACACCTACACAGATACGCAGTATTTT
-,TRBD1,TRBJ1-1,TRBV28,CASSYNGFRGRKSGKIFTEAFF,TGTGCCAGCAGCTACAATGGGTTCAGGGGGCGCAAATCTGGTAAGATTTTCACTGAAGCTTTCTTT
-,TRBD2,TRBJ2-7,TRBV27,CASSLGTSGYEQYF,TGTGCCAGCAGTCTAGGGACTAGCGGGTACGAGCAGTACTTC
-,-,TRBJ1-1,TRBV7-6,CASSPGQGNTEAFF,TGTGCCAGCAGCCCCGGCCAGGGGAACACTGAAGCTTTCTTT